This TCR beta chain was sequenced in a study of T cell responses to AZD1222 COVID-19 vaccine. Study-level points and caveats: In the spike-specific TCR repertoire, nearly half reportedly target unmutated variant regions.

Notes on this clone: Its antigen is as yet unknown.

Using immunoSEQ multiplex PCR, the repertoire was profiled, and TCRdb retains in-frame clones only, with some absent. The sample contains 80,000 or so clones, around 80% of which appear only once. The clonotype was recovered from an adult who received the MenACWY meningococcal vaccine as a control. The material sequenced was peripheral blood, taken 28 days after the second dose of the MenACWY control vaccine.

Written as DNA, the CDR3 is TGTGCCAGCTCACCCGTCGAGCGCGAGCAGTACTTC. This gives the protein CASSPVEREQYF. V gene TRBV18 combines with J gene TRBJ2-7; D uncertain. V lost 3 bases and J lost 6, with 9 bases in between. The CDR3 length is 12 residues. Looked up from germline, CDR1 is KGHSH and CDR2 is LQKENI.